This T cell receptor beta chain was documented in a study of blood T cell repertoires in COVID-19. Overall study context: The United States, Italy and Spain provided the acute and convalescent COVID-19 samples.

Repertoires were generated with immunoSEQ multiplex PCR, while TCRdb's copy carries only in-frame clones and drops some. Here the sample spans 260,000 or so clones, over 70% being singletons. Per the germline V gene, CDR1 is SNHLY and CDR2 is FYNNEI. The CDR3 loop spans 14 amino acids. The germline V and J ends were trimmed by 6 bases and 3 bases, with 13 bases remaining between them. Material: peripheral blood. This TCR was recovered from an elderly man with acute or convalescent COVID-19. V is TRBV2 and J is TRBJ2-3, with TRBD2 as a possible D gene (5 bases). CDR3 amino acids: CASRPDGNTDTQYF. As DNA, the CDR3 is TGTGCCAGCAGACCGGACGGGAATACAGATACGCAGTATTTT.